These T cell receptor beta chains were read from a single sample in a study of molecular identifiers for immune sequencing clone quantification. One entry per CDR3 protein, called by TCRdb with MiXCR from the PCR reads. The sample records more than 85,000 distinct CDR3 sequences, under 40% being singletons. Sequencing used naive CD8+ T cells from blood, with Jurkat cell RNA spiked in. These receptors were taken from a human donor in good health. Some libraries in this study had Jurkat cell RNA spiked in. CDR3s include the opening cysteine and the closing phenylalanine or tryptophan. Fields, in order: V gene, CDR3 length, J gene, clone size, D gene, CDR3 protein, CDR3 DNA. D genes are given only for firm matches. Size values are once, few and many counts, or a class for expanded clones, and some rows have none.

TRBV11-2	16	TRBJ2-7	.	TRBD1	CASSLEYRGSGYEQYF	TGTGCCAGCAGCTTAGAATACAGGGGTTCGGGATACGAGCAGTACTTC
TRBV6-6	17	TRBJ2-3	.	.	CASSYGALTIGTDTQYF	TGTGCCAGCAGTTACGGGGCCCTGACAATCGGAACAGATACGCAGTATTTT
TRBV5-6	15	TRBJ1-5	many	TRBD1	CASSLGTGYNQPQHF	TGTGCCAGCAGCTTGGGGACAGGCTACAATCAGCCCCAGCATTTT
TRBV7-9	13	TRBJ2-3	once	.	CASSLVSTDTLYF	TGTGCCAGCAGCTTAGTATCCACAGATACGCTGTATTTT
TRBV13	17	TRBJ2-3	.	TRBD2	CASSSVPLAGDGDTQYF	TGTGCCAGCAGCTCGGTGCCTCTAGCGGGAGATGGCGATACGCAGTATTTT
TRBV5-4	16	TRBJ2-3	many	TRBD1	CASSFSGGRAADTQYF	TGTGCCAGCAGCTTCTCAGGGGGTAGGGCGGCAGATACGCAGTATTTT
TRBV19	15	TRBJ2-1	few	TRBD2	CASSIWSGGWYEQFF	TGTGCCAGTAGTATATGGTCGGGAGGGTGGTATGAGCAGTTCTTC
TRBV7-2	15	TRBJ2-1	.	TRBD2	CASRPLAGASNEQFF	TGTGCCAGCAGACCCCTAGCGGGAGCTTCTAATGAGCAGTTCTTC
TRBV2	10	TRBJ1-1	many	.	CASSDTEAFF	TGTGCCAGCAGTGATACTGAAGCTTTCTTT
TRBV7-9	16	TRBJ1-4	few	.	CASSLDYSPTNEKLFF	TGTGCCAGCAGCTTAGATTACTCACCCACTAATGAAAAACTGTTTTTT
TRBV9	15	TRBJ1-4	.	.	CASSKEWQFSEKLFF	TGTGCCAGCAGCAAAGAGTGGCAGTTTTCCGAAAAACTGTTTTTT
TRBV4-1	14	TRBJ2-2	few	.	CASGLAKDTGELFF	TGCGCCAGCGGCCTTGCTAAGGACACCGGGGAGCTGTTTTTT
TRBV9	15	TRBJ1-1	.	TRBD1	CASSTRQGSGTEAFF	TGTGCCAGCAGCACTCGACAGGGGTCGGGCACTGAAGCTTTCTTT
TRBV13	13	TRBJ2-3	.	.	CASSGGSTDTQYF	TGTGCCAGCAGCGGTGGGAGCACAGATACGCAGTATTTT
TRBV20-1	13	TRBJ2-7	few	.	CSADSSASYEQYF	TGCAGTGCTGACTCCTCCGCCTCCTACGAGCAGTACTTC
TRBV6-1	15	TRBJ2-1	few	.	CASSEGPWGSNEQFF	TGTGCCAGCAGTGAAGGCCCGTGGGGCTCAAATGAGCAGTTCTTC
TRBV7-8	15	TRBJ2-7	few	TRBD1	CASTPDRAPRYEQYF	TGTGCCAGCACCCCGGACAGGGCCCCTCGGTACGAGCAGTACTTC
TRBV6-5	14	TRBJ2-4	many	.	CASSYRGTKNIQYF	TGTGCCAGCAGTTATCGGGGGACCAAAAACATTCAGTACTTC
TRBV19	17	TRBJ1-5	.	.	CASQLLSGPYDYQPQHF	TGTGCCAGCCAGCTTTTAAGTGGGCCATACGATTATCAGCCCCAGCATTTT
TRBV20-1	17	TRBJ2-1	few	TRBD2	CSAETSGIMYSYNEQFF	TGCAGTGCCGAAACTAGCGGGATTATGTACTCCTACAATGAGCAGTTCTTC
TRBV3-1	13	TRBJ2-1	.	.	CASRRIGHNEQFF	TGTGCCAGCAGGAGGATAGGCCACAATGAGCAGTTCTTC